This T cell receptor beta chain was recorded in a study of somatic mutations in cytotoxic T cells in rheumatoid arthritis. General study findings and limits: CD8+ clonality rose with age in rheumatoid arthritis patients, not healthy controls. No antigen targets were known for the expanded CD8+ clones.

CDR1 and CDR2 from the germline V gene are MNHNY and SVGAGI (reference sequence). The V segment lost 7 bases and the J segment 5 bases; nucleotides outside the gene matches: 8. This CDR3 comprises 13 residues. The healthy control group was made up of blood donors, who had a median age of approximately 60 years (range about 20-70) and were roughly 60% female. Assay: immunoSEQ multiplex PCR; the TCRdb copy retains only in-frame clones and omits some. The repertoire holds some 38,000 clones, with approximately 84% as singletons. Regarding this clone: Its specificity is not known.

Sequences were obtained from CD8+ T cells sorted from blood. The chain joins TRBV6-6 to TRBJ2-7, with 7 bases lining up with TRBD1. This TCR was recovered from a middle-aged man in good health. The CDR3 DNA sequence: TGTGCCAGCACTCTAGGGACAGACCACGAGCAGTACTTC. Residues: CASTLGTDHEQYF.